The rows below give T cell receptor beta chains drawn from one sample of a study of blood T cell repertoires in COVID-19. The assay was immunoSEQ multiplex PCR, and TCRdb's table has in-frame clones only and misses some. The table shows 180,000 or so clones, with about 80% occurring only once. The sequenced sample was peripheral blood. The receptor set was obtained from a human donor with acute or convalescent COVID-19. The donor label of this sample is uncertain. CDR3s include the opening cysteine and the closing phenylalanine or tryptophan. A D gene is named only where the DNA matches it firmly. Part of the rows lack a size; the others show once, few, many or a class for expanded clones.

clone_size: NA
d_call: NA
v_call: TRBV29-1
j_call: TRBJ2-1
cdr3_length: 14
cdr3_nt: TGCAGCGTTACCTCACCTACCTCCTACAATGAGCAGTTCTTC
cdr3_aa: CSVTSPTSYNEQFF

clone_size: NA
d_call: NA
v_call: TRBV5-1
j_call: TRBJ2-5
cdr3_length: 15
cdr3_nt: TGCGCCAGCAGCTTTAATAGCGGTGGGCGGGAGACCCAGTACTTC
cdr3_aa: CASSFNSGGRETQYF

clone_size: NA
d_call: NA
v_call: TRBV5-1
j_call: TRBJ2-5
cdr3_length: 15
cdr3_nt: TGCGCCAGTAGGGTGGGAGGCGACGCAAGCGTGACCCAGTACTTC
cdr3_aa: CASRVGGDASVTQYF

clone_size: few
d_call: TRBD1
v_call: TRBV10-3
j_call: TRBJ2-7
cdr3_length: 15
cdr3_nt: TGTGCCATCAGTGAGGCTGGACAGGGGGCTGTCGAGCAGTACTTC
cdr3_aa: CAISEAGQGAVEQYF

clone_size: few
d_call: NA
v_call: TRBV5-5
j_call: TRBJ2-4
cdr3_length: 14
cdr3_nt: TGTGCCAGCAGCAGGGGACACCCGGAAAACATTCAGTACTTC
cdr3_aa: CASSRGHPENIQYF

clone_size: NA
d_call: TRBD2
v_call: TRBV7-2
j_call: TRBJ2-2
cdr3_length: 15
cdr3_nt: TGTGCCAGCAGCCCGACTAGCTCGGGCACCGGGGAGCTGTTTTTT
cdr3_aa: CASSPTSSGTGELFF

clone_size: NA
d_call: NA
v_call: TRBV7-2
j_call: TRBJ2-5
cdr3_length: 11
cdr3_nt: TGTGCCAGCAAGCAGGAGGGGACCCAGTACTTC
cdr3_aa: CASKQEGTQYF

clone_size: NA
d_call: TRBD2
v_call: TRBV10-3
j_call: TRBJ2-7
cdr3_length: 15
cdr3_nt: TGTGCCATCAGTGAGTCTAGCGGGAGTTTCAACGAGCAGTACTTC
cdr3_aa: CAISESSGSFNEQYF

clone_size: NA
d_call: TRBD2
v_call: TRBV7-2
j_call: TRBJ2-1
cdr3_length: 19
cdr3_nt: TGTGCCAGCAGCTTATCCGGGACAGCCTATCTAGCGGGAGGGTCTGAGCAGTTCTTC
cdr3_aa: CASSLSGTAYLAGGSEQFF

clone_size: few
d_call: TRBD2
v_call: TRBV19
j_call: TRBJ2-2
cdr3_length: 17
cdr3_nt: TGTGCCAGTAGTATCGCTAGCGGGGGATTCAACACCGGGGAGCTGTTTTTT
cdr3_aa: CASSIASGGFNTGELFF

clone_size: NA
d_call: TRBD2
v_call: TRBV18
j_call: TRBJ2-7
cdr3_length: 15
cdr3_nt: TGTGCCAGCTCACTAACGGGACTAGCGGCGGGCGAGCAGTACTTC
cdr3_aa: CASSLTGLAAGEQYF

clone_size: NA
d_call: TRBD1
v_call: TRBV5-1
j_call: TRBJ1-1
cdr3_length: 14
cdr3_nt: TGCGCCAGCAGCTTTCTTACAGGGGGCACTGAAGCTTTCTTT
cdr3_aa: CASSFLTGGTEAFF

clone_size: NA
d_call: NA
v_call: TRBV5-1
j_call: TRBJ2-3
cdr3_length: 18
cdr3_nt: TGCGCCAGCAGCTCCCCTTCAGGGAGGAGCGGACTTACAGATACGCAGTATTTT
cdr3_aa: CASSSPSGRSGLTDTQYF

clone_size: NA
d_call: TRBD2
v_call: TRBV6-5
j_call: TRBJ2-7
cdr3_length: 13
cdr3_nt: TGTGCCAGCGAAACTAGCGGGAGTTACGAGCAGTACTTC
cdr3_aa: CASETSGSYEQYF

clone_size: NA
d_call: NA
v_call: TRBV27
j_call: TRBJ2-7
cdr3_length: 13
cdr3_nt: TGTGCCAGCAGACAGGGGGGGAGAAACGAGCAGTACTTC
cdr3_aa: CASRQGGRNEQYF

clone_size: NA
d_call: NA
v_call: TRBV10-3
j_call: TRBJ2-1
cdr3_length: 11
cdr3_nt: TGTGCCATCAGTGCCGGGAATGAGCAGTTCTTC
cdr3_aa: CAISAGNEQFF

clone_size: NA
d_call: NA
v_call: TRBV6-6
j_call: TRBJ1-3
cdr3_length: 13
cdr3_nt: TGTGCCAGCACCTCCCCCCCGGGAAACACCATATATTTT
cdr3_aa: CASTSPPGNTIYF

clone_size: NA
d_call: NA
v_call: TRBV3-1/TRBV3-2
j_call: TRBJ1-2
cdr3_length: 12
cdr3_nt: TGTGCCAGCAGCCCCAGTAACTATGGCTACACCTTC
cdr3_aa: CASSPSNYGYTF

clone_size: NA
d_call: NA
v_call: TRBV10-3
j_call: TRBJ1-1
cdr3_length: 15
cdr3_nt: TGTGCCATCAGTGCATTGGGTCGGGGTGACACTGAAGCTTTCTTT
cdr3_aa: CAISALGRGDTEAFF

clone_size: NA
d_call: TRBD1
v_call: TRBV3-1/TRBV3-2
j_call: TRBJ2-1
cdr3_length: 13
cdr3_nt: TGTGCCAGCAGCCTTGCAGGGGGAAGTGAGCAGTTCTTC
cdr3_aa: CASSLAGGSEQFF

clone_size: NA
d_call: NA
v_call: TRBV27
j_call: TRBJ2-1
cdr3_length: 17
cdr3_nt: TGTGCCAGCAGTCCACCCCGGGGGAGCGGAGAGGGTAATGAGCAGTTCTTC
cdr3_aa: CASSPPRGSGEGNEQFF

clone_size: NA
d_call: NA
v_call: TRBV19
j_call: TRBJ2-1
cdr3_length: 15
cdr3_nt: TGTGCCAGTAGTATAGAGGGGCGGGGCTACAATGAGCAGTTCTTC
cdr3_aa: CASSIEGRGYNEQFF

clone_size: NA
d_call: NA
v_call: TRBV2
j_call: TRBJ1-2
cdr3_length: 14
cdr3_nt: TGTGCCAGCAGTGAAGCGGGCACGAACTATGGCTACACCTTC
cdr3_aa: CASSEAGTNYGYTF

clone_size: NA
d_call: NA
v_call: TRBV7-2
j_call: TRBJ2-7
cdr3_length: 13
cdr3_nt: TGTGCCAGCAGCTCGCGACAGTCCTACGAGCAGTACTTC
cdr3_aa: CASSSRQSYEQYF

clone_size: NA
d_call: TRBD2
v_call: TRBV7-2
j_call: TRBJ2-1
cdr3_length: 15
cdr3_nt: TGTGCCAGCAGCTTAGATCCAGCGGGAGCAAATGAGCAGTTCTTC
cdr3_aa: CASSLDPAGANEQFF

clone_size: NA
d_call: NA
v_call: TRBV21-1
j_call: TRBJ1-1
cdr3_length: 13
cdr3_nt: TGTGCCAGCAGGGGGACAGTTTCCCGCGGAGCTTTCTTT
cdr3_aa: CASRGTVSRGAFF

clone_size: few
d_call: NA
v_call: TRBV2
j_call: TRBJ2-7
cdr3_length: 12
cdr3_nt: TGTGCCAGCAGTGAAGGTGTATTTGTGCAGTACTTC
cdr3_aa: CASSEGVFVQYF

clone_size: NA
d_call: TRBD1
v_call: TRBV30
j_call: TRBJ1-1
cdr3_length: 13
cdr3_nt: TGTGCCTGGATGGGACAGCTGAACACTGAAGCTTTCTTT
cdr3_aa: CAWMGQLNTEAFF

clone_size: NA
d_call: NA
v_call: TRBV7-9
j_call: TRBJ1-2
cdr3_length: 13
cdr3_nt: TGTGCCAGCAGGTCGGACAGCAGCTATGGCTACACCTTC
cdr3_aa: CASRSDSSYGYTF

clone_size: NA
d_call: NA
v_call: TRBV18
j_call: TRBJ1-2
cdr3_length: 13
cdr3_nt: TGTGCCAGCTCACCACAGGCGGAAAATGGCTACACCTTC
cdr3_aa: CASSPQAENGYTF

clone_size: NA
d_call: TRBD2
v_call: TRBV7-6
j_call: TRBJ2-5
cdr3_length: 16
cdr3_nt: TGTGCCAGCAGCTTTGGAACGGGAGGGCCCGTTGAGACCCAGTACTTC
cdr3_aa: CASSFGTGGPVETQYF

clone_size: few
d_call: TRBD2
v_call: TRBV27
j_call: TRBJ2-1
cdr3_length: 16
cdr3_nt: TGTGCCAGCAGTTTATCGGGAGCGGGAGGCCTTGGTGAGCAGTTCTTC
cdr3_aa: CASSLSGAGGLGEQFF

clone_size: NA
d_call: NA
v_call: TRBV28
j_call: TRBJ1-2
cdr3_length: 12
cdr3_nt: TGTGCCAGCAGCCTTCGAGCGAAAGGCTACACCTTC
cdr3_aa: CASSLRAKGYTF

clone_size: NA
d_call: NA
v_call: TRBV4-1
j_call: TRBJ1-4
cdr3_length: 18
cdr3_nt: TGCGCCAGCAGCCAAGAGGACAAGGGCGCCTCAACTAATGAAAAACTGTTTTTT
cdr3_aa: CASSQEDKGASTNEKLFF

clone_size: NA
d_call: TRBD1
v_call: TRBV4-2
j_call: TRBJ1-2
cdr3_length: 18
cdr3_nt: TGTGCCAGCAGCCAAGATCGCCTCCGGGACAGGGGACGCTATGGCTACACCTTC
cdr3_aa: CASSQDRLRDRGRYGYTF

clone_size: NA
d_call: NA
v_call: TRBV11-2
j_call: TRBJ2-1
cdr3_length: 15
cdr3_nt: TGTGCCAGCAGAACGGAGAGCGGAACCTACAATGAGCAGTTCTTC
cdr3_aa: CASRTESGTYNEQFF

clone_size: NA
d_call: NA
v_call: TRBV19
j_call: TRBJ1-5
cdr3_length: 14
cdr3_nt: TGTGCCAGTAGTCCAGGACAGCCCCAGGAGCCCCAGCATTTT
cdr3_aa: CASSPGQPQEPQHF

clone_size: NA
d_call: NA
v_call: TRBV19
j_call: TRBJ1-1
cdr3_length: 16
cdr3_nt: TGTGCCAGTAGCGAAGAGACAAGAACGATGAACACTGAAGCTTTCTTT
cdr3_aa: CASSEETRTMNTEAFF

clone_size: once
d_call: TRBD1
v_call: TRBV27
j_call: TRBJ2-7
cdr3_length: 14
cdr3_nt: TGTGCCAGCAGACCGGGACAGGTCTCCTACGAGCAGTACTTC
cdr3_aa: CASRPGQVSYEQYF

clone_size: NA
d_call: TRBD1
v_call: TRBV5-1
j_call: TRBJ2-7
cdr3_length: 16
cdr3_nt: TGCGCCAGCAGCAAGGACAGGTCCGTTTACACCTACGAGCAGTACTTC
cdr3_aa: CASSKDRSVYTYEQYF

clone_size: once
d_call: NA
v_call: TRBV7-3
j_call: TRBJ2-6
cdr3_length: 17
cdr3_nt: TGTGCCAGCAGCCCAAAGCAGGTCGTCTCTGGGGCCAACGTCCTGACTTTC
cdr3_aa: CASSPKQVVSGANVLTF

clone_size: NA
d_call: NA
v_call: TRBV4-2
j_call: TRBJ1-3
cdr3_length: 13
cdr3_nt: TGTGCCAGCAGCCAGGTGGGCCGAAACACCATATATTTT
cdr3_aa: CASSQVGRNTIYF

clone_size: NA
d_call: NA
v_call: TRBV5-4
j_call: TRBJ2-3
cdr3_length: 14
cdr3_nt: TGTGCCAGCAGCCAGGACAAGTTCACAGATACGCAGTATTTT
cdr3_aa: CASSQDKFTDTQYF

clone_size: NA
d_call: TRBD2
v_call: TRBV29-1
j_call: TRBJ2-3
cdr3_length: 15
cdr3_nt: TGCAGCGTTGAAGATCCTCGAGCGGGACGAGATACGCAGTATTTT
cdr3_aa: CSVEDPRAGRDTQYF

clone_size: NA
d_call: NA
v_call: TRBV19
j_call: TRBJ1-2
cdr3_length: 13
cdr3_nt: TGTGCCAGTAGTATAGGACAGTCCTATGGCTACACCTTC
cdr3_aa: CASSIGQSYGYTF

clone_size: NA
d_call: TRBD1
v_call: TRBV5-1
j_call: TRBJ1-6
cdr3_length: 17
cdr3_nt: TGCGCCAGCCAAACGATCTCCGGGACAGGGATCGGGTCACCCCTCCACTTT
cdr3_aa: CASQTISGTGIGSPLHF

clone_size: NA
d_call: TRBD1
v_call: TRBV5-1
j_call: TRBJ1-2
cdr3_length: 15
cdr3_nt: TGCGCCAGCAGCTCCGGGGACAGGGATAACTATGGCTACACCTTC
cdr3_aa: CASSSGDRDNYGYTF

clone_size: NA
d_call: NA
v_call: TRBV5-6
j_call: TRBJ1-1
cdr3_length: 14
cdr3_nt: TGTGCCAGCACCCAATCGCAGGGGTTCACTGAAGCTTTCTTT
cdr3_aa: CASTQSQGFTEAFF

clone_size: NA
d_call: NA
v_call: TRBV24-1
j_call: TRBJ2-1
cdr3_length: 16
cdr3_nt: TGTGCCACCAGTGATTCGGGGCGGGGCTCCTACAATGAGCAGTTCTTC
cdr3_aa: CATSDSGRGSYNEQFF

clone_size: NA
d_call: NA
v_call: TRBV10-3
j_call: TRBJ1-2
cdr3_length: 12
cdr3_nt: TGTGCCATCAGAGGCCCGGCGGATGGCTACACCTTC
cdr3_aa: CAIRGPADGYTF

clone_size: few
d_call: TRBD2
v_call: TRBV6-1
j_call: TRBJ2-7
cdr3_length: 18
cdr3_nt: TGTGCCAGCAGTGCCCTCACTAGCGGGAGGGCCGCGGCCTACGAGCAGTACTTC
cdr3_aa: CASSALTSGRAAAYEQYF

clone_size: NA
d_call: TRBD2
v_call: TRBV5-4
j_call: TRBJ2-7
cdr3_length: 15
cdr3_nt: TGTGCCAGCAGCCGACTAGCGGGAGATATCTACGAGCAGTACTTC
cdr3_aa: CASSRLAGDIYEQYF

clone_size: few
d_call: NA
v_call: TRBV6-5
j_call: TRBJ1-1
cdr3_length: 13
cdr3_nt: TGTGCCAGCACCCGGGGGGGGAACACTGAAGCTTTCTTT
cdr3_aa: CASTRGGNTEAFF

clone_size: NA
d_call: NA
v_call: TRBV6-6
j_call: TRBJ2-7
cdr3_length: 12
cdr3_nt: TGTGCCAGCACTGACAGTTCCTACGAGCAGTACTTC
cdr3_aa: CASTDSSYEQYF